Each of the 15 T cell receptor beta chains below was sequenced from the same sample in a study of shared clonotypes between healthy human individuals. Generated by immunoSEQ multiplex PCR, the TCRdb table keeps only in-frame clones and is missing some. The sample shows around 2,000,000 clones, roughly 94% of them seen only once. Sequencing input: naive CD4+ T cells sorted from blood. As to subset: CD45RA+ positively selected. All receptors come from a man aged 18 to 30 in good health.

This clone was recorded once. This chain joins TRBV10-3 and TRBJ2-7, with TRBD1 identical over 8 bases. The CDR3 consists of 13 residues. With 6 bases clipped from V and 5 bases from J, the junction kept 6 bases outside the gene matches. In germline, CDR1 is ENHRY, CDR2 SYGVKD. CDR3 sequence (DNA): TGTGCCATCAGCAAACAGGGGGGCAACGAGCAGTACTTC. Translating it yields CAISKQGGNEQYF.

This clone is a singleton in its sample. This chain links TRBV7-2 with TRBJ2-2, with 7 bases matching TRBD2. The CDR3 consists of 14 residues. The V segment lost 4 bases and the J segment 6 bases; nucleotides outside the gene matches: 5. Germline CDR1 reads SGHTA; CDR2 reads FQGNSA. CDR3 loop: CASSSPAGAGELFF. As DNA, the CDR3 is TGTGCCAGCAGCTCCCCCGCGGGAGCCGGGGAGCTGTTTTTT.

The chain uses TRBV9 and TRBJ2-1; 13 bases agree with TRBD2. The germline CDR1 and CDR2 sequences are SGDLS and YYNGEE. The CDR3 length is 16 residues. The V segment lost 2 bases and the J segment 3 bases; nucleotides outside the gene matches: 2. CDR3 coding DNA: TGTGCCAGCAGCGTTAGACTAGCGGGAGGCTACAATGAGCAGTTCTTC. It translates to CASSVRLAGGYNEQFF.

The chain recombines TRBV27 with TRBJ1-1, with D hard to call. V lost 0 bases, J lost 0 bases, and 14 bases lay in between. Germline values: CDR1 MNHEY, CDR2 SMNVEV (reference sequence). This CDR3 is built from 17 residues. This CDR3 reads CASSLSRWGGMNTEAFF. In nucleotides, the CDR3 is TGTGCCAGCAGTTTATCAAGGTGGGGAGGGATGAACACTGAAGCTTTCTTT.

The CDR3 spells CASSPTSGTEFF. DNA of the CDR3: TGTGCCAGCAGCCCGACCTCGGGGACTGAGTTTTTT. The chain uses TRBV7-9 and TRBJ1-4, with D perhaps matching TRBD1 (5 bases). The germline CDR1 and CDR2 sequences are SEHNR and FQNEAQ (reference sequence). V lost 5 bases and J 16 bases, leaving 17 bases between the germline ends. This CDR3 has 12 amino acids.

V and J are TRBV21-1 and TRBJ2-1; TRBD1, the D gene given by the table, was not confirmed from the DNA. TRBV21-1 counts as a pseudogene. The CDR3 spans 15 residues. The CDR3 protein is CASSSGQGVNNEQFF. In DNA form, the CDR3 reads TGTGCCAGCAGCTCGGGACAGGGGGTTAACAATGAGCAGTTCTTC.

This chain uses TRBV2 with TRBJ1-5; TRBD1 matches 7 bases. Trimming cost V 4 bases and J 5 bases; bases outside gene matches: 8. CDR1 is SNHLY, CDR2 FYNNEI, per germline. The length of the CDR3 is 15 residues. The CDR3, as DNA: TGTGCCAGCAGTGCTGAGGCAGGGGGAGATCAGCCCCAGCATTTT. This codes for CASSAEAGGDQPQHF.

This rearrangement joins TRBV10-3 to TRBJ1-1; 11 nucleotides line up with TRBD1. This CDR3 spans 16 amino acids. Germline loops: CDR1 ENHRY, CDR2 SYGVKD. The V and J ends lost 4 bases and 2 bases, in that order; junction bases with no gene match: 6. The CDR3 DNA sequence: TGTGCCATCAGTGCCGGGACAGGGGGAGTCAACACTGAAGCTTTCTTT. Protein: CAISAGTGGVNTEAFF.

The chain has TRBV7-2 and TRBJ2-7; D is possibly TRBD1 (6 bases). This CDR3 has 15 residues. Trimming took off 5 bases at V and 2 bases at J, with 16 bases between the two ends. CDR1 and CDR2 (germline): SGHTA, FQGNSA. The CDR3 nucleotides read TGTGCCAGCAGCATTTTGAGCGCAGGGGCCTACGAGCAGTACTTC. Translating it yields CASSILSAGAYEQYF.

The chain links TRBV28 to TRBJ1-6; TRBD1 matches at 10 bases. Losses at the gene ends were 6 bases for V and 1 base for J; bases not matched to a gene: 6. This CDR3 is built from 17 residues. Germline assignment: CDR1 MDHEN and CDR2 SYDVKM. The CDR3 DNA follows: TGTGCCAGCAGCTCCGGGACAGGGGTTTCCTATAATTCACCCCTCCACTTT. Translating gives CASSSGTGVSYNSPLHF.

This CDR3 is CASSPLGTGISTDTQYF. The CDR3 DNA reads as TGTGCCAGCAGTCCCCTCGGGACAGGGATTAGCACAGATACGCAGTATTTT. This chain joins TRBV25-1 and TRBJ2-3, with TRBD1 matching 9 bases. Germline V gene lookup returns CDR1 MGHDK and CDR2 SYGVNS. J lost 0 bases, V lost 5 bases, and 9 bases had no gene match. The CDR3 has 17 amino acids.

The J gene is TRBJ2-1, the V gene TRBV10-3; D is unresolved. Germline V lookup: CDR1 ENHRY, CDR2 SYGVKD. CDR3 size: 16 residues. Trimming cost V 2 bases and J 0 bases, with 11 bases left between them. The CDR3, as DNA: TGTGCCATCAGTGAGCCCGGTTTGAGCTCCTACAATGAGCAGTTCTTC. Translation: CAISEPGLSSYNEQFF.

The V and J genes are TRBV4-1 and TRBJ2-5; a weak D match, TRBD2 (6 bases). This CDR3 has 15 amino acids. Trimming took 0 bases from V and 1 from J, leaving 9 bases between them. Per the germline V gene, CDR1 is MGHRA and CDR2 is YSYEKL. CDR3 loop: CASSQEGLAQETQYF. The CDR3 nucleotides are TGCGCCAGCAGCCAAGAGGGACTGGCCCAAGAGACCCAGTACTTC.

The chain couples TRBV5-1 to TRBJ2-1; 16 bases align to TRBD2. The CDR3 length is 16 residues. Unmatched junction bases numbered 13, after V lost 4 bases and J lost 15 bases. The germline CDR1 and CDR2 sequences are SGHRS and YFSETQ. CDR3 residues: CASSPNTGTSGRAWFF. The CDR3, as DNA: TGCGCCAGCAGCCCTAATACCGGGACTAGCGGGAGGGCCTGGTTCTTC.

The rearrangement joins TRBV6-5 to TRBJ1-2; D gene ambiguous. There are 14 residues in the CDR3. V was pared by 7 bases and J by 10 bases, with 22 bases between. Germline CDR1 reads MNHEY; CDR2 reads SVGAGI. CDR3: CASTRARGFSAYTF. CDR3 sequence (DNA): TGTGCCAGCACCCGAGCCCGGGGATTCTCAGCCTACACCTTC.